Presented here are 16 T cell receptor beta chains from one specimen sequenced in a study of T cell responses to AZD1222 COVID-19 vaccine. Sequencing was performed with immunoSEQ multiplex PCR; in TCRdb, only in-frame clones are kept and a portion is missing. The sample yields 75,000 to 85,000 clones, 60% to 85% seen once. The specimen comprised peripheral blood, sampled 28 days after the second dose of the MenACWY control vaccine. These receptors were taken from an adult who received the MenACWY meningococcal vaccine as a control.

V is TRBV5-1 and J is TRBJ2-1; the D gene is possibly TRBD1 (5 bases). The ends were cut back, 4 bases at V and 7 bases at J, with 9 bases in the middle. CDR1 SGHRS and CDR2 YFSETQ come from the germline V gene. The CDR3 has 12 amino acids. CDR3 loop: CASSLGQNEQFF. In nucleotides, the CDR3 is TGCGCCAGCAGCCTCGGACAAAATGAGCAGTTCTTC.

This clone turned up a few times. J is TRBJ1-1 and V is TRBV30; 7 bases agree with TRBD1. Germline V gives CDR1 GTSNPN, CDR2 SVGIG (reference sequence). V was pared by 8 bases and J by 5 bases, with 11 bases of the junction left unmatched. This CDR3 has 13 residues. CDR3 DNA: TGTGCCCTCAGGGGGGGTGAATATACTGAAGCTTTCTTT. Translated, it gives CALRGGEYTEAFF.

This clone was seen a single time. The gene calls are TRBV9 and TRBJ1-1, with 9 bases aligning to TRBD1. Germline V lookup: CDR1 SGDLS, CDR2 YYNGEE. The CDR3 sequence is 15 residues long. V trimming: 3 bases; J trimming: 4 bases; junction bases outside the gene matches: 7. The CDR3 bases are TGTGCCAGCAGCGCGGGGACAGGGCCGGGCACTGAAGCTTTCTTT. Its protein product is CASSAGTGPGTEAFF.

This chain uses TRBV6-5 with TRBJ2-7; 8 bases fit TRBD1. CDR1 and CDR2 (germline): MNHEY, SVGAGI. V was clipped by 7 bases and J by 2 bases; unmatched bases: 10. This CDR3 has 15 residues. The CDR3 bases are TGTGCCAGCACCCTATACCCGACAGGGGCCTACGAGCAGTACTTC. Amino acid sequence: CASTLYPTGAYEQYF.

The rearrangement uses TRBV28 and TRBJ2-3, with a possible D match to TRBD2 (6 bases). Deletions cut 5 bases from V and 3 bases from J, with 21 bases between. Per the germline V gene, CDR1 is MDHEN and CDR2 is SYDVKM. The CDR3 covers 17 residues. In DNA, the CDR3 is TGTGCCAGCAGTCGAGTACTTAGCGGAACTTTGACAGATACGCAGTATTTT. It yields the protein CASSRVLSGTLTDTQYF.

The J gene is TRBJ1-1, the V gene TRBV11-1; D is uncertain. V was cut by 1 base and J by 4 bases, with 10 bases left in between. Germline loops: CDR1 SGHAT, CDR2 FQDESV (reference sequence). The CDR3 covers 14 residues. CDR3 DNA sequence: TGTGCCAGCAGCTTAGGAGTATTCGGCACTGAAGCTTTCTTT. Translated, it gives CASSLGVFGTEAFF.

The DNA of the CDR3 is TGTGCCAGCAGCTTAATTCCAGGGGGAGGTGAAGCTTTCTTT. Protein sequence: CASSLIPGGGEAFF. V gene TRBV7-2 combines with J gene TRBJ1-1, with TRBD1 matching 7 bases. The trim removed 2 bases at V and 7 bases at J, leaving 7 bases unmatched. CDR1 SGHTA and CDR2 FQGNSA come from the germline V gene. The CDR3 covers 14 residues.

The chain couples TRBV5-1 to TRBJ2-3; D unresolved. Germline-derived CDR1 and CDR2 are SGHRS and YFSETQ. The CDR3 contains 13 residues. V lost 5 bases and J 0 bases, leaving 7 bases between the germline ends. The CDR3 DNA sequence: TGCGCCAGCAGACTCCCTAGCACAGATACGCAGTATTTT. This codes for CASRLPSTDTQYF. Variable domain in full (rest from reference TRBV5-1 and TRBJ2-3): KAGVTQTPRYLIKTRGQQVTLSCSPISGHRSVSWYQQTPGQGLQFLFEYFSETQRNKGNFPGRFSGRQFSNSRSEMNVSTLELGDSALYLCASRLPSTDTQYFGPGTRLTVL.

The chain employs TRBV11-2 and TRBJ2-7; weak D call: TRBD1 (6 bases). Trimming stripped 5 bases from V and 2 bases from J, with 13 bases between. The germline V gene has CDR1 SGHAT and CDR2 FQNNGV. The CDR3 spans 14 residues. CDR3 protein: CASSVRDNPYEQYF. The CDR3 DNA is TGTGCCAGCAGCGTACGGGACAATCCCTACGAGCAGTACTTC.

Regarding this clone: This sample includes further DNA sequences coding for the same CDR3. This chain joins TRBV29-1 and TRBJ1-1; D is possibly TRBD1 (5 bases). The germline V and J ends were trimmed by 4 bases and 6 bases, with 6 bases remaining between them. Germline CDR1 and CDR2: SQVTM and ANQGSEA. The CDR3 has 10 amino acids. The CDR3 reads CSVGGSEAFF. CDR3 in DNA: TGCAGCGTTGGGGGGTCTGAAGCTTTCTTT.

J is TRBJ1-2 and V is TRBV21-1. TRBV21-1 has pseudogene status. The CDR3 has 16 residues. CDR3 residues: CASSKVPGPNNYGYTF. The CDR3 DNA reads TGTGCCAGCAGCAAAGTCCCGGGCCCAAATAACTATGGCTACACCTTC.

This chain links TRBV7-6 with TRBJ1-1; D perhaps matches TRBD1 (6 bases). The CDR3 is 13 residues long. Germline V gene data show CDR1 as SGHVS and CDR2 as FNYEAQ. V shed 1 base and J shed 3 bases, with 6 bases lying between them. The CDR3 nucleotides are TGTGCCAGCAGCTTAGACAGGGACACTGAAGCTTTCTTT. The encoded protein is CASSLDRDTEAFF. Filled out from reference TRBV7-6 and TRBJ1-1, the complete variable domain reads GAGVSQSPRYKVTKRGQDVALRCDPISGHVSLYWYRQALGQGPEFLTYFNYEAQQDKSGLPNDRFSAERPEGSISTLTIQRTEQRDSAMYRCASSLDRDTEAFFGQGTRLTVV.

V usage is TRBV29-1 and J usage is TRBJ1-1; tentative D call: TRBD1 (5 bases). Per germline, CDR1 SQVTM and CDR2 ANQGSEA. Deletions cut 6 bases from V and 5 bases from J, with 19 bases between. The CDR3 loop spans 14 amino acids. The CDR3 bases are TGCAGCGTGGCTATATCCAGGGCCGGAACTGAAGCTTTCTTT. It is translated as CSVAISRAGTEAFF. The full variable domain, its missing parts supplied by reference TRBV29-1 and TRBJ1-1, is SAVISQKPSRDICQRGTSLTIQCQVDSQVTMMFWYRQQPGQSLTLIATANQGSEATYESGFVIDKFPISRPNLTFSTLTVSNMSPEDSSIYLCSVAISRAGTEAFFGQGTRLTVV.

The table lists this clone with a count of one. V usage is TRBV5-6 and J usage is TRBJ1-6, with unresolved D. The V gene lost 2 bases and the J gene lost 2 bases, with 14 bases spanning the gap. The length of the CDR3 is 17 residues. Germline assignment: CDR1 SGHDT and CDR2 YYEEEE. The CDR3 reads CASSLIRTATYNSPLHF. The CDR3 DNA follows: TGTGCCAGCAGCTTAATTCGGACTGCGACCTATAATTCACCCCTCCACTTT.

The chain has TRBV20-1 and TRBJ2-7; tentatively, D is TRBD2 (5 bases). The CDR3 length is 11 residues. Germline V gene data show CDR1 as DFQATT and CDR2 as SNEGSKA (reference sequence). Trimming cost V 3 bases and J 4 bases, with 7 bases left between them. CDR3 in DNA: TGCAGTGCTAGCGGGATTTACGAGCAGTACTTC. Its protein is CSASGIYEQYF.

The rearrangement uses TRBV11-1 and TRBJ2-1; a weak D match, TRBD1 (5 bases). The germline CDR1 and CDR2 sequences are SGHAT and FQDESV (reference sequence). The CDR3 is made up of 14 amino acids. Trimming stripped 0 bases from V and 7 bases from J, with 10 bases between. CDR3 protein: CASSLAGNRNEQFF. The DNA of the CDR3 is TGTGCCAGCAGCTTAGCAGGAAACAGGAATGAGCAGTTCTTC.